One and the same sample provided the 15 T cell receptor beta chains below, sequenced in a study of control samples from healthy donors and cancer patients. Using immunoSEQ multiplex PCR, the repertoire was profiled, and TCRdb retains in-frame clones only, with some absent. The sample consists of 90,000 to 100,000 clones, around 84% of them appearing once. Sequencing input: PBMCs. The receptors come from a man aged 65 to 85 with lung cancer.

The chain couples TRBV18 to TRBJ2-7; 11 bases map to TRBD2. The CDR3 runs 15 residues. CDR1 is KGHSH and CDR2 is LQKENI in the germline V gene. V was pared by 8 bases and J by 2 bases, with 8 bases of the junction left unmatched. Here the CDR3 reads CASTMTSGEAYEQYF. The CDR3, as DNA: TGTGCCAGCACTATGACTAGCGGGGAAGCCTACGAGCAGTACTTC.

The chain is built from TRBV7-9 and TRBJ1-2; TRBD1 matches at 7 bases. V shed 7 bases, J shed 2 bases, and the junction held 7 bases outside the gene matches. The CDR3 spans 14 residues. CDR1 is SEHNR, CDR2 FQNEAQ, per germline (reference sequence). The CDR3 DNA follows: TGTGCCAGCACACGGACAGGAGAAAACTATGGCTACACCTTC. Its translation is CASTRTGENYGYTF.

CDR3 in DNA: TGTGCCTGGAGTGTACTTTACAGGTCGATGAGCGGGGAGCTGTTTTTT. This sequence encodes CAWSVLYRSMSGELFF. The chain carries TRBV30 and TRBJ2-2; tentatively, D is TRBD1 (5 bases). Germline-derived CDR1 and CDR2 are GTSNPN and SVGIG (reference sequence). This CDR3 has 16 residues. V lost 0 bases and J lost 7, with 18 bases in between.

The chain uses TRBV24-1 and TRBJ2-2; TRBD1 is a possible D gene (6 bases). V lost 0 bases to trimming and J lost 1 base, with 8 bases between them. Germline CDR1 is KGHDR and CDR2 is SFDVKD. The CDR3 runs to 16 residues. The CDR3: CATSDLVTGNTGELFF. CDR3 nucleotides: TGTGCCACCAGTGATTTGGTGACAGGGAACACCGGGGAGCTGTTTTTT.

The chain is built from TRBV5-1 and TRBJ1-1; no definite D call. CDR1 is SGHRS, CDR2 YFSETQ, per germline. This CDR3 has 13 residues. V was cut by 4 bases and J by 1 base, with 8 bases left in between. CDR3 region: CASSREGNTEAFF. The CDR3 nucleotides read TGCGCCAGCAGCCGCGAAGGGAACACTGAAGCTTTCTTT.

The J gene is TRBJ2-4, the V gene TRBV19; possibly TRBD1 or TRBD2 for D (5 bases each). The CDR3 has 15 amino acids. The V end lost 6 bases, the J end lost 5 bases, and 17 bases lay between the germline ends. Germline lookup yields CDR1 LNHDA and CDR2 SQIVND (reference sequence). The CDR3 coding sequence is TGTGCCAGTAGCTATACGAGGCGAGGGGAAAACATTCAGTACTTC. Translation: CASSYTRRGENIQYF.

The chain combines TRBV10-1 with TRBJ2-1, with 11 bases that match TRBD1. Germline values: CDR1 WNHNN, CDR2 SYGVQD (reference sequence). This CDR3 region has 14 residues. With V trimmed by 6 bases and J by 8 bases, 6 bases remained unmatched. This chain's CDR3 is CASSRDRGMDEQFF. The CDR3, as DNA: TGCGCCAGCAGCCGGGACAGGGGGATGGATGAGCAGTTCTTC.

The V call is TRBV10-2, the J call TRBJ1-1; 7 bases agree with TRBD1. The CDR3 is 13 amino acids. Germline assignment: CDR1 WSHSY and CDR2 SAAADI. Losses at the gene ends were 6 bases for V and 4 bases for J; bases not matched to a gene: 5. CDR3 amino acids: CASRDPGGTEAFF. In DNA, the CDR3 is TGCGCCAGCAGAGACCCAGGGGGCACTGAAGCTTTCTTT.

The chain couples TRBV2 to TRBJ2-7, with 8 positions matching TRBD1. CDR1 SNHLY and CDR2 FYNNEI come from the germline V gene. The length of the CDR3 is 15 residues. With 1 base clipped from V and 4 bases from J, the junction kept 6 bases outside the gene matches. The CDR3 spells CASSEEAGGRYEQYF. For the CDR3, the DNA is TGTGCCAGCAGTGAAGAAGCAGGGGGCCGTTACGAGCAGTACTTC.

This clone occurred once. This chain uses TRBV5-1 with TRBJ2-2, with a tentative D call TRBD2 (6 bases). V was trimmed by 0 bases and J by 6 bases, leaving 21 bases between them. Germline values: CDR1 SGHRS, CDR2 YFSETQ. CDR3 length equals 18 residues. The CDR3 sequence is CASSLEFQGGIYSGELFF. The CDR3 DNA reads TGCGCCAGCAGCTTGGAATTTCAGGGAGGAATATACTCCGGGGAGCTGTTTTTT.

The V and J genes are TRBV27 and TRBJ2-7; maybe TRBD2 (5 bases). This CDR3 comprises 13 residues. Germline V CDR1 and CDR2: MNHEY, SMNVEV (reference sequence). Between the trimmed V and J ends, which lost 4 bases and 6 bases, there was a span of 13 bases. The DNA of the CDR3 is TGTGCCAGCAGTTCCCGCGTGGCGGGCGAGCAGTACTTC. Its translation: CASSSRVAGEQYF.

The DNA of the CDR3 is TGTGCCAGCAGCTTAGGAGTCTCTAGCCGGAGGGCGGCTGATACGCAGTATTTT. Amino acid sequence: CASSLGVSSRRAADTQYF. The V gene is TRBV7-2, the J gene TRBJ2-3; D is perhaps TRBD2 (6 bases). This CDR3 has 18 amino acids. Trimming cost V 1 base and J 6 bases, with 23 bases left between them. Germline-derived CDR1 and CDR2 are SGHTA and FQGNSA.

J is TRBJ2-1 and V is TRBV4-1, with 10 nucleotides matching TRBD1. The germline V gene has CDR1 MGHRA and CDR2 YSYEKL. After removal of 4 bases from V and 3 bases from J, the junction contained 3 bases not matched to a gene. This CDR3 contains 15 residues. CDR3 amino acids: CASSRGQGGYNEQFF. DNA of the CDR3: TGCGCCAGCAGCCGAGGACAGGGGGGCTACAATGAGCAGTTCTTC.

V usage is TRBV11-1 and J usage is TRBJ2-4; D remains ambiguous. The CDR3 runs to 12 residues. Germline values: CDR1 SGHAT, CDR2 FQDESV (reference sequence). V lost 1 base and J 5 bases, leaving 3 bases between the germline ends. The CDR3 is CASSLDENIQYF. The CDR3 nucleotides read TGTGCCAGCAGCTTAGACGAAAACATTCAGTACTTC.

This chain links TRBV5-1 with TRBJ2-7, with D unclear. The CDR3 length is 15 residues. Per the germline V gene, CDR1 is SGHRS and CDR2 is YFSETQ. With 0 bases removed from V and 3 bases from J, the gap between germline ends came to 13 bases. The CDR3 DNA sequence: TGCGCCAGCAGCTTGGCAGTGGGCGGATTCTACGAGCAGTACTTC. Protein: CASSLAVGGFYEQYF. Together with reference TRBV5-1 and TRBJ2-7, the CDR3 gives the full variable domain: KAGVTQTPRYLIKTRGQQVTLSCSPISGHRSVSWYQQTPGQGLQFLFEYFSETQRNKGNFPGRFSGRQFSNSRSEMNVSTLELGDSALYLCASSLAVGGFYEQYFGPGTRLTVT.